These T cell receptor beta chains were read from a single sample in a study of cytomegalovirus exposure and HLA in healthy donors. Measured with immunoSEQ multiplex PCR; TCRdb has only the in-frame clones, and not every one. This table has about 140,000 clones, 80% appearing once. The sequenced sample consisted of PBMCs. These TCRs come from a man younger than 40 in good health and CMV-seronegative. Both conserved end residues are part of each CDR3. D genes are given only for firm matches. A clone size is listed for some rows: how often the clone was seen (once, few, many), or a class if it is expanded.

clone_size,j_call,d_call,v_call,cdr3_aa,cdr3_nt
NA,TRBJ2-1,NA,TRBV7-8,CASGAVGGTYNEQFF,TGTGCCAGCGGGGCGGTGGGCGGAACCTACAATGAGCAGTTCTTC
NA,TRBJ2-1,TRBD2,TRBV28,CASSPGSSGRSYNEQFF,TGTGCCAGCAGTCCCGGCTCGAGCGGGAGGAGTTACAATGAGCAGTTCTTC
NA,TRBJ1-5,NA,TRBV5-6,CASSSSFYVRAYSNQPQHF,TGTGCCAGCAGCTCCTCATTCTACGTCAGGGCTTATAGCAATCAGCCCCAGCATTTT
few,TRBJ2-7,TRBD1,TRBV7-8,CASSLQGARGNEQYF,TGTGCCAGCAGCTTACAGGGGGCGCGGGGAAACGAGCAGTACTTC
NA,TRBJ2-3,TRBD2,TRBV11-3,CASSGWTSDGTDTQYF,TGTGCCAGCAGCGGGTGGACTAGCGACGGCACAGATACGCAGTATTTT
NA,TRBJ2-3,NA,TRBV5-6,CASSTRDTDTQYF,TGTGCCAGCAGCACCCGGGACACAGATACGCAGTATTTT
many,TRBJ2-2,NA,TRBV4-1,CATQGNTGELFF,TGCGCCACCCAGGGTAACACCGGGGAGCTGTTTTTT
few,TRBJ1-1,NA,TRBV5-4,CASSLTRGANTEAFF,TGTGCCAGCAGCTTGACTCGGGGGGCGAACACTGAAGCTTTCTTT
NA,TRBJ1-5,NA,TRBV6-5,CASSTGFSNQPQHF,TGTGCCAGCAGCACAGGGTTTAGCAATCAGCCCCAGCATTTT
NA,TRBJ2-1,TRBD2,TRBV6-1,CASSEGGRLYNEQFF,TGTGCCAGCAGTGAAGGCGGGAGGCTCTACAATGAGCAGTTCTTC
once,TRBJ2-1,TRBD2,TRBV5-1,CASSSVAGVPYNEQFF,TGCGCCAGCAGCTCAGTAGCGGGGGTACCCTACAATGAGCAGTTCTTC
few,TRBJ2-7,TRBD1,TRBV19,CASSFTAGTGTYEQYF,TGTGCCAGTAGTTTCACCGCCGGGACAGGGACCTACGAGCAGTACTTC
NA,TRBJ1-2,NA,TRBV6-5,CASTNRPTGIYGYTF,TGTGCCAGCACCAACCGCCCGACAGGAATCTATGGCTACACCTTC
NA,TRBJ1-1,NA,TRBV11-2,CASSLQQGPGTEAFF,TGTGCCAGCAGCTTACAGCAGGGGCCGGGGACTGAAGCTTTCTTT
NA,TRBJ2-7,NA,TRBV11-2,CASSSRTESYEQYF,TGTGCCAGCAGCTCGCGGACAGAATCCTACGAGCAGTACTTC
NA,TRBJ2-7,TRBD1,TRBV4-1,CASSPGQGPIYEQYF,TGCGCCAGCAGCCCTGGACAGGGCCCCATCTACGAGCAGTACTTC
NA,TRBJ2-1,TRBD2,TRBV28,CASSSSGGSYNEQFF,TGTGCCAGCAGTTCTAGCGGGGGGTCCTACAATGAGCAGTTCTTC
NA,TRBJ2-1,TRBD2,TRBV5-1,CASSTTSGAYNEQFF,TGCGCCAGCAGCACGACTAGCGGGGCATACAATGAGCAGTTCTTC
NA,TRBJ2-7,TRBD2,TRBV30,CAWSWGVAGETHEQYF,TGTGCCTGGAGCTGGGGAGTGGCGGGAGAAACCCACGAGCAGTACTTC
NA,TRBJ2-1,NA,TRBV2,CASSEARYNEQFF,TGTGCCAGCAGTGAAGCGCGGTACAATGAGCAGTTCTTC
once,TRBJ2-1,NA,TRBV25-1,CASSGAGSLYNEQFF,TGTGCCAGCAGTGGAGCGGGTTCCCTCTACAATGAGCAGTTCTTC
NA,TRBJ1-2,NA,TRBV6-1,CASSEDLIRGARGYTF,TGTGCCAGCAGTGAAGACCTCATCCGGGGGGCGCGTGGCTACACCTTC
large,TRBJ1-4,NA,TRBV6-1,CASSAGGRPNEKLFF,TGTGCCAGCAGTGCGGGGGGACGGCCTAATGAAAAACTGTTTTTT
few,TRBJ1-2,TRBD1,TRBV19,CASSIGTGDYGYTF,TGTGCCAGTAGTATAGGCACAGGGGACTATGGCTACACCTTC
few,TRBJ1-1,TRBD1,TRBV10-3,CAISEFRGTAKREAFF,TGTGCCATCAGTGAGTTCCGGGGGACAGCCAAAAGGGAAGCTTTCTTT
few,TRBJ1-4,NA,TRBV4-1,CASSQLGVEKLFF,TGCGCCAGCAGCCAATTAGGGGTTGAAAAACTGTTTTTT
NA,TRBJ1-1,NA,TRBV5-1,CASSQQGGANTEAFF,TGCGCCAGCAGTCAACAAGGGGGGGCGAACACTGAAGCTTTCTTT
NA,TRBJ1-2,NA,TRBV28,CASSLLNYGYTF,TGTGCCAGCAGTTTGCTAAACTATGGCTACACCTTC
NA,TRBJ2-7,TRBD2,TRBV6-6,CASSPPGLAQYEQYF,TGTGCCAGCAGTCCCCCGGGACTAGCCCAATACGAGCAGTACTTC
once,TRBJ2-3,TRBD1,TRBV7-8,CASSSRVQGIDSTDTQYF,TGTGCCAGCAGCTCGAGAGTACAGGGGATCGACAGCACAGATACGCAGTATTTT
NA,TRBJ1-1,NA,TRBV2,CASRESRKAFF,TGTGCCAGCAGAGAAAGCCGTAAAGCTTTCTTT
NA,TRBJ2-5,TRBD2,TRBV9,CASSERLAGTQETQYF,TGTGCCAGCAGCGAGAGACTAGCGGGGACCCAAGAGACCCAGTACTTC
NA,TRBJ1-2,TRBD1,TRBV2,CASNNQGVYGYTF,TGTGCCAGCAACAATCAGGGGGTTTATGGCTACACCTTC
NA,TRBJ2-1,NA,TRBV28,CASNSREDEQFF,TGTGCCAGCAATTCACGCGAGGATGAGCAGTTCTTC
NA,TRBJ1-6,NA,TRBV28,CASSFSSTGRHSPLHF,TGTGCCAGCAGTTTTTCCTCAACAGGCCGGCACTCACCCCTCCACTTT
NA,TRBJ2-3,TRBD1,TRBV5-8,CASSARWTGEYTQYF,TGTGCCAGCAGCGCCCGTTGGACAGGGGAATATACGCAGTATTTT
NA,TRBJ2-1,NA,TRBV5-4,CASSLVFQGRDEQFF,TGTGCCAGCAGCTTGGTGTTTCAGGGGCGGGATGAGCAGTTCTTC
NA,TRBJ2-3,TRBD2,TRBV6-5,CASRLSGITDTQYF,TGTGCCAGCAGGCTGAGCGGGATCACAGATACGCAGTATTTT
NA,TRBJ2-7,TRBD2,TRBV5-1,CASSLNSGALSEQYF,TGCGCCAGCAGCCTAAATAGCGGGGCCCTCTCCGAGCAGTACTTC
once,TRBJ2-7,TRBD2,TRBV6-5,CARRLAGGSYEQYF,TGTGCCAGGAGACTAGCGGGAGGTTCCTACGAGCAGTACTTC
NA,TRBJ2-1,TRBD2,TRBV6-1,CASSLSGSSYNEQFF,TGTGCCAGCAGCCTAAGCGGGAGCTCCTACAATGAGCAGTTCTTC
NA,TRBJ2-1,TRBD2,TRBV2,CASSGLAGVNEQFF,TGTGCCAGCAGCGGACTAGCGGGAGTCAATGAGCAGTTCTTC
few,TRBJ1-2,NA,TRBV7-9,CASSSPGGGLNYGYTF,TGTGCCAGCAGCTCTCCTGGGGGGGGCCTGAACTATGGCTACACCTTC
NA,TRBJ2-1,TRBD1,TRBV27,CASSYGTGVGNEQFF,TGTGCCAGCAGTTATGGGACAGGGGTTGGCAATGAGCAGTTCTTC
NA,TRBJ2-7,TRBD1,TRBV5-6,CASSSDRGLKYEQYF,TGTGCCAGCAGCTCCGACAGGGGGCTCAAGTACGAGCAGTACTTC
NA,TRBJ1-1,NA,TRBV11-2,CASSPRDTNTEAFF,TGTGCCAGCAGCCCCCGGGACACGAACACTGAAGCTTTCTTT
NA,TRBJ2-2,TRBD1,TRBV5-4,CASSQDRWNTGELFF,TGTGCCAGCAGCCAGGACAGGTGGAACACCGGGGAGCTGTTTTTT
NA,TRBJ2-3,NA,TRBV10-3,CAIRPGTSTDTQYF,TGTGCCATCCGTCCAGGTACTAGCACAGATACGCAGTATTTT